This T cell receptor (beta chain) was retrieved from a study of blood T cell repertoires in COVID-19. This clone was counted once. TCRdb keeps only in-frame clones here, not all; method: immunoSEQ multiplex PCR. The sample has roughly 170,000 clones, roughly nine tenths seen once. The CDR3 is 14 amino acids. Unmatched junction bases numbered 6, after V lost 3 bases and J lost 5 bases. Germline CDR1 is KGHSH and CDR2 is LQKENI. The chain uses TRBV18 and TRBJ2-5, with 7 positions matching TRBD2. The receptor was isolated from a man between 60 and 75 years old with acute or convalescent COVID-19. The sample taken for sequencing was peripheral blood. In nucleotides, the CDR3 is TGTGCCAGCTCACCCCCGGGAGGCTCGGAGACCCAGTACTTC. Encoded protein: CASSPPGGSETQYF.